What follows are 2 T cell receptor beta chains derived from one specimen sequenced in a study of blood T cell repertoires in COVID-19. Generated by immunoSEQ multiplex PCR, the TCRdb table keeps only in-frame clones and is missing some. The table records 160,000 or so clones, 85% of them present only once. Sequences were obtained from peripheral blood. The receptors originated from a woman aged 45-60 years with COVID-19, enrolled during active disease.

The rearrangement uses TRBV9 and TRBJ1-4; 8 positions match TRBD1. CDR3 length equals 15 residues. V lost 2 bases and J lost 6; bases outside the gene matches: 6. Germline CDR1 reads SGDLS; CDR2 reads YYNGEE. CDR3 DNA: TGTGCCAGCAGCGTGTCGGGACAGGAGGATGAAAAACTGTTTTTT. Translated: CASSVSGQEDEKLFF.

The genes are TRBV30 and TRBJ1-6, with D perhaps TRBD1 (6 bases). CDR1 and CDR2 (germline): GTSNPN, SVGIG (reference sequence). There are 14 residues in the CDR3. The V gene lost 2 bases and the J gene lost 7 bases, with 12 bases spanning the gap. The CDR3 nucleotides are TGTGCCTGGAGTATCCCAGGGGCCAATTCACCCCTCCACTTT. Amino acids: CAWSIPGANSPLHF. The whole variable domain, remainder taken from reference TRBV30 and TRBJ1-6, is SQTIHQWPATLVQPVGSPLSLECTVEGTSNPNLYWYRQAAGRGLQLLFYSVGIGQISSEVPQNLSASRPQDRQFILSSKKLLLSDSGFYLCAWSIPGANSPLHFGNGTRLTVT.